What follows are 23 T cell receptor beta chains derived from one specimen sequenced in a study of T-cell reconstitution after alpha-beta-depleted transplantation in children. Researchers prepared the TCRbeta library using unique molecular identifiers, the study reports. MiXCR was run by TCRdb on the PCR reads, yielding one entry per CDR3 protein. Altogether roughly 400,000 distinct CDR3 sequences are present, roughly 43% being singletons, with the ten largest covering approximately 30%. The material was PBMCs, obtained before TCRalphabeta/CD19-depleted stem cell transplant. The source is a girl aged 2 to 10 with aplastic anemia, due to receive a stem cell transplant.

V usage is TRBV20-1 and J usage is TRBJ2-1; TRBD1 agrees at 7 bases. This CDR3 comprises 13 residues. Per germline, CDR1 DFQATT and CDR2 SNEGSKA (reference sequence). The junction had 1 base not matched to a gene; V was cut back by 3 bases and J by 2 bases. CDR3 bases: TGCAGTGCTAGGGGGACAGCCTACAATGAGCAGTTCTTC. Translating it yields CSARGTAYNEQFF.

V usage is TRBV20-1 and J usage is TRBJ1-2; D remains unclear. Germline CDR1 is DFQATT and CDR2 is SNEGSKA (reference sequence). This CDR3 contains 11 residues. The CDR3 bases are TGCACTACGGCGCTTAACTATGGCTACACCTTC. It encodes CTTALNYGYTF.

The CDR3: CASSDTTLNTGELFF. The CDR3 DNA follows: TGTGCCAGCAGTGATACTACCCTGAACACCGGGGAGCTGTTTTTT. The chain recombines TRBV2 with TRBJ2-2; D uncertain. Looked up from germline, CDR1 is SNHLY and CDR2 is FYNNEI. The CDR3 consists of 15 residues. V lost 3 bases to trimming and J lost 1 base, with 9 bases between them.

This clonotype has a handful of counts. The germline gene is not matched at one end of the junction; a read error may be the cause. This chain joins TRBV7-7 and TRBJ2-2; TRBD1 agrees at 9 bases. This CDR3 has 17 amino acids. In germline, CDR1 is SSHAT, CDR2 FNYEAQ (reference sequence). Written as DNA, the CDR3 is TGTGCTAGCAGCCGAGGACAGGGGAAGGCGAACACCGGGGAGCTGTTTTTT. Translated: CASSRGQGKANTGELFF.

In DNA, the CDR3 is TGTGCCAGCAGTCCCGGGACAGGGGGCAGAGATACGCAGTATTTT. As protein: CASSPGTGGRDTQYF. The chain combines TRBV28 with TRBJ2-3, with 12 bases identical to TRBD1. Germline-derived CDR1 and CDR2 are MDHEN and SYDVKM. CDR3 length: 15 amino acids. Unmatched junction bases numbered 5, after V lost 5 bases and J lost 5 bases.

Only one count was recorded for this clonotype. This chain links TRBV25-1 with TRBJ2-1; D is perhaps TRBD1 (5 bases). Germline values: CDR1 MGHDK, CDR2 SYGVNS. CDR3 size: 13 residues. V shed 8 bases and J shed 5 bases, with 13 bases lying between them. The CDR3 region is CASGQGPHNEQFF. For the CDR3, the DNA is TGTGCCAGCGGCCAGGGTCCGCACAATGAGCAGTTCTTC.

The gene calls are TRBV20-1 and TRBJ2-7; D is perhaps TRBD1 or TRBD2 (5 bases each). Germline V gene sequence: CDR1 DFQATT, CDR2 SNEGSKA (reference sequence). This CDR3 has 17 amino acids. Trimming cost V 6 bases and J 0 bases, with 24 bases left between them. The CDR3 spells CSAWKGATNAPSYEQYF. The CDR3, as DNA: TGCAGTGCATGGAAAGGGGCGACTAACGCCCCCTCCTACGAGCAGTACTTC.

This chain links TRBV29-1 with TRBJ1-1; D is possibly TRBD1 (5 bases). This CDR3 is 14 amino acids long. CDR1 is SQVTM, CDR2 ANQGSEA, per germline. Trimming took off 1 base at V and 2 bases at J, with 11 bases between the two ends. The CDR3 DNA follows: TGCAGCGTTGAAGCAGGGTACGCCAACACTGAAGCTTTCTTT. This gives the protein CSVEAGYANTEAFF.

The gene calls are TRBV6-2 or TRBV6-3 and TRBJ2-5; 13 nucleotides match TRBD2. Germline V lookup: CDR1 MNHEY, CDR2 SVGEGT. This CDR3 has 15 amino acids. After removal of 5 bases from V and 5 bases from J, the junction contained 5 bases not matched to a gene. The CDR3 bases are TGTGCCAGCAGTCGGACTAGCGGGAGTCGGGAGACCCAGTACTTC. Translation: CASSRTSGSRETQYF.

A few counts support this clonotype. The rearrangement uses TRBV7-9 and TRBJ1-2; D gene uncertain. CDR3 length: 12 amino acids. Per the germline V gene, CDR1 is SEHNR and CDR2 is FQNEAQ (reference sequence). V dropped 5 bases and J dropped 4 bases, with 8 bases sitting between them. Here the CDR3 reads CASSLEIYGYTF. CDR3 DNA: TGTGCCAGCAGCCTCGAGATCTATGGCTACACCTTC. The variable domain in full, completed from reference TRBV7-9 and TRBJ1-2, reads DTGVSQNPRHKITKRGQNVTFRCDPISEHNRLYWYRQTLGQGPEFLTYFQNEAQLEKSRLLSDRFSAERPKGSFSTLEIQRTEQGDSAMYLCASSLEIYGYTFGSGTRLTVV.

Note on this clonotype: This clone may be a read error of a much larger clone one base away. The chain uses TRBV5-1 and TRBJ1-4; TRBD1 matches at 7 bases. CDR1 and CDR2 (germline): SGHRS, YFSETQ. CDR3 length equals 13 residues. With V trimmed by 3 bases and J by 8 bases, 4 bases remained unmatched. In nucleotides, the CDR3 is TGCGCCAGCAGCTATGAGACAGGGGAAAAACTGTTTTTT. This gives the protein CASSYETGEKLFF.

V is TRBV4-2 and J is TRBJ2-4; 7 nucleotides match TRBD1. The CDR3 length is 18 residues. CDR1 and CDR2 from the germline V gene are LGHNA and YNFKEQ. The J segment lost 0 bases and the V segment lost 4 bases, leaving 12 bases of the junction unmatched. The CDR3 sequence: CASSPGQDLLLAKNIQYF. The CDR3 DNA is TGTGCCAGCAGCCCAGGACAGGATCTCTTACTAGCCAAAAACATTCAGTACTTC.

This clonotype was seen repeatedly, ten times or more. The genes are TRBV20-1 and TRBJ1-5; 9 bases map to TRBD1. J lost 5 bases, V lost 3 bases, and 2 bases had no gene match. This CDR3 has 13 amino acids. Per the germline V gene, CDR1 is DFQATT and CDR2 is SNEGSKA (reference sequence). CDR3 nucleotides: TGCAGTGCTAGGGGACAGGGTCATCAGCCCCAGCATTTT. It translates to CSARGQGHQPQHF.

This clonotype appeared many times. J is TRBJ1-6 and V is TRBV5-6; D is unclear. The V end lost 2 bases, the J end lost 5 bases, and 8 bases lay between the germline ends. This CDR3 is built from 14 residues. Germline assignment: CDR1 SGHDT and CDR2 YYEEEE. CDR3 sequence: CASSFPADNSPLHF. CDR3 bases: TGTGCCAGCAGCTTCCCTGCGGATAATTCACCCCTCCACTTT.

The chain recombines TRBV20-1 with TRBJ2-3; 9 nucleotides match TRBD2. This CDR3 spans 14 amino acids. Germline CDR1 is DFQATT and CDR2 is SNEGSKA (reference sequence). The V gene end was trimmed by 4 bases and the J gene end by 6 bases; junction bases not matched to a gene: 8. The CDR3 nucleotides are TGCAGTGCTACAAAGCGGACTAGCGCCGATACGCAGTATTTT. Its translation is CSATKRTSADTQYF.

This clonotype was counted many times. The chain joins TRBV10-3 to TRBJ1-1; D is undetermined. The V end lost 10 bases, the J end lost 4 bases, and 13 bases lay between the germline ends. Germline V lookup: CDR1 ENHRY, CDR2 SYGVKD. The CDR3 spans 12 residues. The CDR3 is CATQLGRTEAFF. CDR3 bases: TGTGCCACCCAGCTAGGGCGCACTGAAGCTTTCTTT.

The CDR3 here is CASSPGDQETQYF. The CDR3 region has the DNA TGTGCCAGCAGTCCGGGGGATCAAGAGACCCAGTACTTC. The chain is built from TRBV12-3 or TRBV12-4 and TRBJ2-5; D might be TRBD2 (6 bases). This CDR3 comprises 13 residues. Trimming cost V 5 bases and J 2 bases, with 9 bases left between them.

The rearrangement joins TRBV9 to TRBJ2-7; unclear D gene. Germline V CDR1 and CDR2: SGDLS, YYNGEE. The V and J ends lost 3 bases and 5 bases respectively, with 9 bases between them. The CDR3 is made up of 12 amino acids. CDR3 region: CASSGGAHEQYF. The CDR3 DNA follows: TGTGCCAGCAGCGGGGGTGCCCACGAGCAGTACTTC. Full variable domain (outside the CDR3, taken from reference TRBV9 and TRBJ2-7): DSGVTQTPKHLITATGQRVTLRCSPRSGDLSVYWYQQSLDQGLQFLIQYYNGEERAKGNILERFSAQQFPDLHSELNLSSLELGDSALYFCASSGGAHEQYFGPGTRLTVT.

There are a few counts of this clonotype. As DNA, the CDR3 is TGTGCCAGCAGCCCGTCGGGACGCTCGAACACTGAAGCTTTCTTT. This sequence encodes CASSPSGRSNTEAFF. The rearrangement uses TRBV7-3 and TRBJ1-1; D possibly corresponds to TRBD1 (5 bases). Trimming pared 5 bases from V and 1 base from J, leaving 14 bases between. The CDR3 has 15 residues. Germline V gene lookup returns CDR1 SGHTA and CDR2 FQGTGA.

This sequence joins TRBV3-1 and TRBJ1-5, with TRBD1 matching over 7 bases. Germline V gene data show CDR1 as LGHDT and CDR2 as YNNKEL (reference sequence). V trimming: 1 base; J trimming: 4 bases; junction bases outside the gene matches: 7. CDR3 length: 16 residues. The CDR3 DNA reads as TGTGCCAGCAGCCAAGTTCTAGGGGACAGTAATCAGCCCCAGCATTTT. It specifies CASSQVLGDSNQPQHF. Supplemented by reference TRBV3-1 and TRBJ1-5, the full variable domain reads DTAVSQTPKYLVTQMGNDKSIKCEQNLGHDTMYWYKQDSKKFLKIMFSYNNKELIINETVPNRFSPKSPDKAHLNLHINSLELGDSAVYFCASSQVLGDSNQPQHFGDGTRLSIL.

The chain joins TRBV20-1 to TRBJ2-7; TRBD2 agrees at 10 bases. CDR1 is DFQATT and CDR2 is SNEGSKA in the germline V gene (reference sequence). CDR3 length: 14 residues. Trimming cost V 1 base and J 4 bases; bases outside gene matches: 4. In nucleotides, the CDR3 is TGCAGTGCTAGAGTCCTAGCGGGAGATTACGAGCAGTACTTC. The encoded protein is CSARVLAGDYEQYF.

This sequence joins TRBV20-1 and TRBJ2-7; D unresolved. This CDR3 is built from 10 residues. Germline assignment: CDR1 DFQATT and CDR2 SNEGSKA (reference sequence). The germline V and J ends were trimmed by 7 bases and 5 bases, with 9 bases remaining between them. CDR3 sequence: CSVRDHEQYF. In DNA form, the CDR3 reads TGCAGTGTTAGGGATCACGAGCAGTACTTC.

The chain employs TRBV5-1 and TRBJ2-7, with 8 bases that match TRBD1. Germline loops: CDR1 SGHRS, CDR2 YFSETQ. J gave up 3 bases and V 0 bases, and 11 bases lay outside the gene matches. The CDR3 extends over 17 amino acids. CDR3 residues: CASSLAGGQGAFYEQYF. The CDR3 bases are TGCGCCAGCAGCTTGGCCGGTGGGCAGGGGGCCTTCTACGAGCAGTACTTC.